This T cell receptor (beta chain) originates from a study of CD8 T cells in Susac syndrome. Reverse transcription of about 0.5 to 1 ug RNA was carried out with random hexamers. TCRdb re-called the immunoSEQ multiplex PCR reads with MiXCR, one entry per CDR3 protein. The data hold about 180,000 distinct CDR3 sequences, with roughly 94% observed a single time. The CDR3 covers 14 residues. Germline V lookup: CDR1 DFQATT, CDR2 SNEGSKA (reference sequence). The ends were cut back, 6 bases at V and 5 bases at J, with 19 bases in the middle. This receptor was taken from a human donor with Susac syndrome. Source material: CD4+ T cells from PBMCs. The J gene is TRBJ1-1, the V gene TRBV20-1; no firm D call. This chain's CDR3 is CSAIQTNGRTEAFF. The CDR3 DNA follows: TGCAGTGCCATACAGACTAACGGTAGGACTGAAGCTTTCTTT.